This T cell receptor (beta chain) was captured by sequencing in a study of blood T cell repertoires in COVID-19. Produced via immunoSEQ multiplex PCR; TCRdb's table is partial and in-frame only. The sample yields about 94,000 clones, roughly 87% seen once. Germline V gene data show CDR1 as SGHTA and CDR2 as FQGNSA. The V and J ends lost 0 bases and 7 bases respectively, with 10 bases between them. This CDR3 is 15 amino acids long. This chain uses TRBV7-2 with TRBJ1-6; a possible D gene is TRBD1 (6 bases). The origin of this receptor is a woman over 75 with acute or convalescent COVID-19. Material for sequencing was peripheral blood. CDR3: CASSLAIQGNSPLHF. The CDR3 nucleotides read TGTGCCAGCAGCTTAGCAATACAGGGAAATTCACCCCTCCACTTT.